The present T cell receptor beta chain was sequenced within a study of radiotherapy plus CTLA-4 blockade in lung cancer (dated by TCRdb to the late 2010s). A note on the overall study: Objective responses were observed in 15% to 20% of enrolled patients, and disease control was achieved in 25% to 35%. Overall results and qualifications from the work: After treatment with radiotherapy and ipilimumab, TCR clones that originated in tumors expanded in peripheral blood. The strongest predictors of response, as reported, were early dynamic changes in blood T cell clones along with a rise in serum interferon-beta after radiation.

The trim is 1 base for V and 3 bases for J, with a gap of 10 bases between the germline ends. The CDR3, from cysteine to phenylalanine, totals 14 residues. The read is trimmed to its CDR3 DNA, 42 bases read in frame from base 1. CDR1 and CDR2 (SEHNR, FQNEAQ) derive from the germline V gene (reference sequence). Library method: the immunoSEQ multiplex PCR assay. TCRdb limited this immuneACCESS table to in-frame rearrangements with V and J called. A share of clones is missing; checked studies link under half to unresolved V genes, and the rest is unexplained. The sample data list approximately 80,000 clones, and roughly 74% of these were observed just once. The ten biggest clones cover roughly a tenth of the sample. A note on this clone: The antigen this receptor binds is unknown. Per-nucleotide qualities are absent, and no much larger clonotype sits a single base away.

Focal radiation therapy combined with CTLA-4 blockade (ipilimumab) was tested in patients with chemo-refractory metastatic non-small-cell lung cancer. Rearrangement joined TRBV7-9 to TRBJ2-7, and perhaps TRBD1 as D gene, on 5 matching bases. The sequences come from peripheral blood, collected from a patient treated with radiotherapy plus ipilimumab. This receptor was obtained from a human donor with non-small cell lung cancer whose response to radiotherapy plus ipilimumab could not be evaluated. CDR3 protein: CASSLDQGIYEQYF. The bases read TGTGCCAGCAGCTTAGATCAGGGTATCTACGAGCAGTACTTC.